Listed below are T cell receptor beta chains from one sample, sequenced in a study of T cell responses to AZD1222 COVID-19 vaccine. The method was immunoSEQ multiplex PCR; TCRdb's version includes in-frame clones alone and lacks a portion of them. The sample holds roughly 100,000 clones, around nine tenths seen once. The material was peripheral blood, obtained 28 days after the second dose of the MenACWY control vaccine. The receptors shown here come from an adult who received the MenACWY meningococcal vaccine as a control. CDR3s include the opening cysteine and the closing phenylalanine or tryptophan. The order of the fields is V gene, D gene, clone size, J gene, CDR3 DNA, CDR3 protein. A D gene is named only where the DNA matches it firmly. The size field is filled for only some rows; it gives once, few, many or a size class.

TRBV11-3,TRBD1,-,TRBJ2-3,TGTGCCAGCAGCTTAGATGGACAGGGGGGCGCAGATACGCAGTATTTT,CASSLDGQGGADTQYF
TRBV5-4,TRBD1,once,TRBJ2-1,TGTGCCAGCAGCTTAAAGGACAGGGGGGCCTACAATGAGCAGTTCTTC,CASSLKDRGAYNEQFF
TRBV9,-,-,TRBJ1-6,TGTGCCAGCAGCGCCCGGACAGCAAATAATTCACCCCTCCACTTT,CASSARTANNSPLHF
TRBV2,-,once,TRBJ2-5,TGTGCCAGCAGTGCTCGCCTAGGGGGAGGTCAAGAGACCCAGTACTTC,CASSARLGGGQETQYF
TRBV5-1,-,-,TRBJ1-1,TGCGCCAGCAGGACAGGAAACACTGAAGCTTTCTTT,CASRTGNTEAFF
TRBV2,-,-,TRBJ1-1,TGTGCCAGCAGTGCTCACCTGAACACTGAAGCTTTCTTT,CASSAHLNTEAFF
TRBV29-1,-,-,TRBJ1-4,TGCAGCGCCAGCGGACAGACCTCAAATGAAAAACTGTTTTTT,CSASGQTSNEKLFF
TRBV7-9,TRBD2,-,TRBJ2-3,TGTGCCAGCAGCCCGGACGGGAGGTTTGGAGATACGCAGTATTTT,CASSPDGRFGDTQYF
TRBV19,-,-,TRBJ1-4,TGTGCCAGTAGTGTCACAGGAACTAATGAAAAACTGTTTTTT,CASSVTGTNEKLFF
TRBV7-9,TRBD1,-,TRBJ1-2,TGTGCCAGCAGCTGGGACAGCTCCTATGGCTACACCTTC,CASSWDSSYGYTF
TRBV27,-,-,TRBJ1-1,TGTGCCAGCAGTTTGACGGGGAATACTGAAGCTTTCTTT,CASSLTGNTEAFF
TRBV3-1/TRBV3-2,-,-,TRBJ1-3,TGTGCCAGCAGCCAAGGGCTGCGAAACACCATATATTTT,CASSQGLRNTIYF